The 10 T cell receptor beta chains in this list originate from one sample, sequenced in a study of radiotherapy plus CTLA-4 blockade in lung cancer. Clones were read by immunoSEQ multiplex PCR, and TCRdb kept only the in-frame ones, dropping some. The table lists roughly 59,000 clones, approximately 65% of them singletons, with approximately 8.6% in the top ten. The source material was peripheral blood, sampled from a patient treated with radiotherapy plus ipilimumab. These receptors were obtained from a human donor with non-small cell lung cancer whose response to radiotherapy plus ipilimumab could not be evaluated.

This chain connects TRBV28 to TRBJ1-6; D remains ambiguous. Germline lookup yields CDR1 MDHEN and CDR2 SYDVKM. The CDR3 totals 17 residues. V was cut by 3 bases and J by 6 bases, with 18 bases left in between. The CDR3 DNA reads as TGTGCCAGCAGTTTTGGTCGGTCCCCGACTCTTAATTCACCCCTCCACTTT. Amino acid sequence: CASSFGRSPTLNSPLHF.

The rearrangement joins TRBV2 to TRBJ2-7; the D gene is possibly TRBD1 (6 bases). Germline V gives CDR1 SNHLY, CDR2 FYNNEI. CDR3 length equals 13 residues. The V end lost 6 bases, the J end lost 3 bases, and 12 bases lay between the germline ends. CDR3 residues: CASSAGQFYEQYF. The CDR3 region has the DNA TGTGCCAGCAGCGCAGGACAGTTCTACGAGCAGTACTTC. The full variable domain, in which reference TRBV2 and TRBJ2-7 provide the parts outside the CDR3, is EPEVTQTPSHQVTQMGQEVILRCVPISNHLYFYWYRQILGQKVEFLVSFYNNEISEKSEIFDDQFSVERPDGSNFTLKIRSTKLEDSAMYFCASSAGQFYEQYFGPGTRLTVT.

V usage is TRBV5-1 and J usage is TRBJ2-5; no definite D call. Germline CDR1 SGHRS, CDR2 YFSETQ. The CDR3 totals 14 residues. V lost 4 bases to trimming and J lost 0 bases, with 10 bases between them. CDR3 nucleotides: TGCGCCAGCAGCCGAACGAGAGACCAAGAGACCCAGTACTTC. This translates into CASSRTRDQETQYF.

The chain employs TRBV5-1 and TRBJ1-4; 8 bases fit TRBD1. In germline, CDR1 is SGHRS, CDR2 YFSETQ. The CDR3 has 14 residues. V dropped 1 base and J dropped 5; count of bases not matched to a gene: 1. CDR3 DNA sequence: TGCGCCAGCAGCTTGCAGGGGGCGAATGAAAAACTGTTTTTT. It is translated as CASSLQGANEKLFF.

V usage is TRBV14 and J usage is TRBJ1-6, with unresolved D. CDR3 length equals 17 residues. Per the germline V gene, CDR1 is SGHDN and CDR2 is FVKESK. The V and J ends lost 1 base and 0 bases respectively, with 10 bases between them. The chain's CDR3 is CASSQAPASSYNSPLHF. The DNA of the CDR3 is TGTGCCAGCAGCCAAGCACCTGCTAGCTCCTATAATTCACCCCTCCACTTT.

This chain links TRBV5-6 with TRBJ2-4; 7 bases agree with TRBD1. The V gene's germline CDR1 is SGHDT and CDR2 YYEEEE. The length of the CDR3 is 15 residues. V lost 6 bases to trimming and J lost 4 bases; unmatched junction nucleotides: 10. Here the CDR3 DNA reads TGTGCCAGCAACTTTGGGGCAGGGGGAAAAAACATTCAGTACTTC. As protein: CASNFGAGGKNIQYF.

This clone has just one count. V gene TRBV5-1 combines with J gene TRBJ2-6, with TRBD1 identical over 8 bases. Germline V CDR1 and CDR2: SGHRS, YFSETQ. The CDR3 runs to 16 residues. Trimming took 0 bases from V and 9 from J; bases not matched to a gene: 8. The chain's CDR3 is CASSLAPGQAGNVLTF. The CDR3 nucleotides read TGCGCCAGCAGCTTGGCCCCGGGACAGGCCGGCAACGTCCTGACTTTC.

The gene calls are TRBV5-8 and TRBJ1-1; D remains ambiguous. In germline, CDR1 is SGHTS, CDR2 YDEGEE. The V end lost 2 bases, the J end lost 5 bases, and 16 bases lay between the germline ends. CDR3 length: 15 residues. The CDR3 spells CASSLPGLLGTEAFF. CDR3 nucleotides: TGTGCCAGCAGCTTACCTGGACTGCTGGGAACTGAAGCTTTCTTT.

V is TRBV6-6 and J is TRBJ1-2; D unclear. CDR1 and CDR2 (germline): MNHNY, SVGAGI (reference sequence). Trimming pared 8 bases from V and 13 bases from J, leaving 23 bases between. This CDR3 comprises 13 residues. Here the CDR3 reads CASRVWAGMAGTF. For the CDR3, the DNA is TGTGCCAGCCGAGTTTGGGCGGGGATGGCTGGCACCTTC.

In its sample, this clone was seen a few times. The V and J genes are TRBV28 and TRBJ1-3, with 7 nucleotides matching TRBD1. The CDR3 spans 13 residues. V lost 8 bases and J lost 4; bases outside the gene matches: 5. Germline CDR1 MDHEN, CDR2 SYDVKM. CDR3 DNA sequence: TGTGCCAGCCAGGGGACAGCCGGAAACACCATATATTTT. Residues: CASQGTAGNTIYF.